The 11 T cell receptor beta chains given below trace back to one sample, sequenced in a study of T cell responses to AZD1222 COVID-19 vaccine. Sequencing used immunoSEQ multiplex PCR; TCRdb keeps in-frame clones, though not all of them. This table holds 65,000 to 90,000 clones, approximately 89% found once. The specimen comprised peripheral blood, sampled 28 days after the second AZD1222 dose. The receptors derive from an adult who received the AZD1222 COVID-19 vaccine.

This chain joins TRBV27 and TRBJ2-7, with 15 positions matching TRBD2. From germline, CDR1 is MNHEY and CDR2 SMNVEV (reference sequence). The junction had 17 bases not matched to a gene; V was cut back by 7 bases and J by 4 bases. The CDR3 is made up of 19 amino acids. The CDR3 loop is CASIGESGGLAGGSYEQYV. As DNA, the CDR3 is TGTGCCAGCATCGGTGAGTCGGGGGGACTAGCGGGAGGATCTTACGAGCAGTACGTC.

This sequence joins TRBV28 and TRBJ1-5, with D hard to call. Germline V gene data show CDR1 as MDHEN and CDR2 as SYDVKM. The V and J ends lost 3 bases and 4 bases respectively, with 7 bases between them. CDR3 length: 13 amino acids. CDR3 sequence: CASSFPLNQPQHF. CDR3 DNA: TGTGCCAGCAGTTTCCCCCTTAATCAGCCCCAGCATTTT.

The chain has TRBV7-9 and TRBJ1-3; D might be TRBD1 (6 bases). Germline CDR1 reads SEHNR; CDR2 reads FQNEAQ (reference sequence). The CDR3 is 16 residues long. The V end was cut by 5 bases, the J end by 4 bases, with 18 bases between. The CDR3, as DNA: TGTGCCAGCAGCCAACTTCGAGGACAGAAAGGAAACACCATATATTTT. This codes for CASSQLRGQKGNTIYF.

The chain combines TRBV18 with TRBJ2-7; weak D call: TRBD2 (5 bases). V shed 8 bases and J shed 4 bases, with 18 bases lying between them. This CDR3 has 14 residues. CDR1 is KGHSH, CDR2 LQKENI, per germline. The CDR3 reads CASPLEADRYEQYV. The CDR3 region has the DNA TGTGCCAGCCCACTGGAAGCGGATAGGTACGAGCAGTACGTC.

In its sample, this clone was seen once. The CDR3 spells CASSRQGASFRGGYTF. For the CDR3, the DNA is TGTGCCAGCAGCCGACAGGGGGCGTCTTTCCGCGGGGGCTACACCTTC. The gene calls are TRBV2 and TRBJ1-2; TRBD1 aligns across 10 bases. This CDR3 region has 16 residues. Germline CDR1 and CDR2: SNHLY and FYNNEI. V dropped 6 bases and J dropped 8; count of bases not matched to a gene: 15.

This chain uses TRBV5-1 with TRBJ1-1; no reliable D call. V gave up 4 bases and J gave up 0 bases, with 10 bases separating them. The CDR3 runs 14 residues. CDR1 and CDR2 (germline): SGHRS, YFSETQ. CDR3 nucleotide sequence: TGCGCCAGCAGCCGCGAGCTCATGAACACTGAAGCTTTCTTT. Translated, it gives CASSRELMNTEAFF.

V gene TRBV7-8 combines with J gene TRBJ2-1; D may be TRBD2 (6 bases). Germline lookup yields CDR1 SGHVS and CDR2 FQNEAQ. There are 14 residues in the CDR3. The V and J ends lost 7 bases and 8 bases respectively, with 18 bases between them. CDR3 region: CASTSPISGHEQFF. CDR3 nucleotides: TGTGCCAGCACCTCTCCCATTAGCGGCCATGAGCAGTTCTTC.

This sequence joins TRBV24-1 and TRBJ2-5, with TRBD1 matching 7 bases. Trimming removed 2 bases from V and 4 bases from J; junction bases left unmatched: 6. This CDR3 contains 15 residues. The germline V gene encodes CDR1 KGHDR and CDR2 SFDVKD. The CDR3 sequence: CATSDYTGVRETQYF. Written as DNA, the CDR3 is TGTGCCACCAGTGATTACACAGGGGTACGAGAGACCCAGTACTTC.

The chain has TRBV5-4 and TRBJ1-1, with 11 nucleotides matching TRBD1. Germline V gene sequence: CDR1 SGHNT, CDR2 YYREEE (reference sequence). The CDR3 totals 14 residues. The V and J ends lost 4 bases and 6 bases, in that order; junction bases with no gene match: 5. CDR3 sequence: CASSGQGAPPEAFF. Here the CDR3 DNA reads TGTGCCAGCAGCGGACAGGGGGCCCCTCCTGAAGCTTTCTTT.

The chain combines TRBV13 with TRBJ1-1; D is ambiguous. The CDR3 spans 14 residues. Germline CDR1 reads PRHDT; CDR2 reads FYEKMQ (reference sequence). Trimming pared 5 bases from V and 0 bases from J, leaving 10 bases between. In DNA form, the CDR3 reads TGTGCCAGCAGCCCCCCGACAATGAACACTGAAGCTTTCTTT. Translating it yields CASSPPTMNTEAFF.

The genes are TRBV19 and TRBJ2-3, with TRBD1 matching over 10 bases. Germline assignment: CDR1 LNHDA and CDR2 SQIVND (reference sequence). The CDR3 length is 15 residues. The V segment lost 3 bases and the J segment 6 bases; nucleotides outside the gene matches: 6. The CDR3 here is CASSMGQGMSDTQYF. The DNA of the CDR3 is TGTGCCAGTAGTATGGGACAGGGGATGTCGGATACGCAGTATTTT. The full variable domain, in which reference TRBV19 and TRBJ2-3 provide the parts outside the CDR3, is DGGITQSPKYLFRKEGQNVTLSCEQNLNHDAMYWYRQDPGQGLRLIYYSQIVNDFQKGDIAEGYSVSREKKESFPLTVTSAQKNPTAFYLCASSMGQGMSDTQYFGPGTRLTVL.